A selection of T cell receptor beta chains follows, all from one sample in a study of T cells after yellow fever vaccination. TCRdb analysed the 5' RACE reads with MiXCR anew, one entry per CDR3 protein. This table has 310,000 or so distinct CDR3 sequences, 6.8% appearing once. Sequences were derived from PBMCs, sampled approximately 47 days after the first yellow fever vaccination. The receptors here all came from a man younger than 35 who received the YFV17D yellow fever vaccine. Each CDR3 is given with its conserved first and last residue. A D gene is named only where the DNA matches it firmly. Some rows mark clone size as missing; the rest say once, few, many or name a class of expanded clone.

d_call	v_call	clone_size	j_call	cdr3_length	cdr3_aa	cdr3_nt
NA	TRBV5-1	NA	TRBJ2-2	14	CASKELPNTGELFF	TGCGCCAGCAAGGAGCTACCGAACACCGGGGAGCTGTTTTTT
NA	TRBV20-1	many	TRBJ2-2	14	CSARVPRATGELFF	TGCAGTGCTAGAGTTCCCAGAGCGACCGGGGAGCTGTTTTTT
TRBD2	TRBV5-1	few	TRBJ2-3	17	CASSLAPLAGGTDTQYF	TGCGCCAGCAGCTTGGCCCCACTAGCGGGGGGCACAGATACGCAGTATTTT
TRBD2	TRBV5-1	NA	TRBJ2-5	15	CASSFVPGGRETQYF	TGCGCCAGCAGCTTCGTCCCGGGGGGACGAGAGACCCAGTACTTC
NA	TRBV5-1	few	TRBJ2-3	17	CASSLGPALGDTDTQYF	TGCGCCAGCAGCTTGGGCCCAGCCCTGGGGGACACAGATACGCAGTATTTT
NA	TRBV7-9	many	TRBJ2-2	15	CASSLSSVRTGELFF	TGTGCCAGCAGCCTCTCTAGCGTTCGGACCGGGGAGCTGTTTTTT
NA	TRBV27	NA	TRBJ1-2	14	CASRSVRNYYGYTF	TGTGCCAGCAGATCCGTCAGGAACTACTATGGCTACACCTTC
NA	TRBV5-1	many	TRBJ2-1	15	CASSLFGGSYNEQFF	TGCGCCAGCAGCTTATTTGGGGGCTCCTACAATGAGCAGTTCTTC
TRBD2	TRBV7-2	NA	TRBJ2-1	15	CASSRSSGGDNEQFF	TGTGCCAGCAGTCGATCTAGCGGGGGGGACAATGAGCAGTTCTTC
TRBD1	TRBV7-6	NA	TRBJ2-2	20	CASSTPGQDKDWQNTGELFF	TGTGCCAGCAGTACTCCGGGACAGGATAAGGACTGGCAGAACACCGGGGAGCTGTTTTTT
NA	TRBV27	many	TRBJ1-1	13	CASSLTLGTEAFF	TGTGCCAGCAGTTTAACCCTGGGCACTGAAGCTTTCTTT
NA	TRBV20-1	NA	TRBJ2-1	18	CSSRALDRTQSSYNEQFF	TGCAGTTCTAGGGCTTTAGACCGGACCCAGAGCTCCTACAATGAGCAGTTCTTC
TRBD2	TRBV18	few	TRBJ2-1	15	CASSPRLAGVNEQFF	TGTGCCAGCTCACCAAGACTAGCGGGGGTCAATGAGCAGTTCTTC
NA	TRBV5-1	many	TRBJ1-2	15	CASSLSSRGGYGYTF	TGCGCCAGCAGCTTGTCGTCCAGGGGTGGCTATGGCTACACCTTC
TRBD1	TRBV5-1	many	TRBJ1-1	14	CASSSGTEGTEAFF	TGCGCCAGCAGCTCCGGGACAGAGGGGACTGAAGCTTTCTTT
NA	TRBV6-5	few	TRBJ1-2	15	CASSYVQGPGYGYTF	TGTGCCAGCAGTTACGTTCAGGGGCCGGGCTATGGCTACACCTTC
NA	TRBV18	few	TRBJ1-1	13	CASSRDGNTEAFF	TGTGCCAGCTCACGGGACGGTAACACTGAAGCTTTCTTT
NA	TRBV23-1	NA	TRBJ2-6	15	CASRDGLSGANVLTF	TGCGCCAGCAGGGACGGACTCTCTGGGGCCAACGTCCTGACTTTC
TRBD1	TRBV7-8	NA	TRBJ1-2	15	CASSLHRQGAPGYTF	TGTGCCAGCAGCTTACACAGACAGGGGGCGCCTGGCTACACCTTC
NA	TRBV4-1	few	TRBJ1-1	14	CASSQGVLYREAFF	TGCGCCAGCAGCCAAGGTGTGCTCTACAGGGAAGCTTTCTTT
NA	TRBV7-2	many	TRBJ2-5	15	CASSPAAALRETQYF	TGTGCCAGCAGCCCCGCGGCGGCTCTACGAGAGACCCAGTACTTC
TRBD2	TRBV6-1	few	TRBJ2-5	14	CASSPRLARETQYF	TGTGCCAGCAGTCCCCGACTAGCTCGAGAGACCCAGTACTTC
TRBD2	TRBV6-1	NA	TRBJ2-5	17	CASSESPSGGARETQYF	TGTGCCAGCAGTGAAAGTCCTAGCGGGGGGGCCAGGGAGACCCAGTACTTC
NA	TRBV7-9	NA	TRBJ2-7	12	CASSLWTYEQYF	TGTGCCAGCAGCTTATGGACCTACGAGCAGTACTTC
TRBD1	TRBV28	many	TRBJ1-2	13	CASSPGQGDGYTF	TGTGCCAGCAGCCCCGGACAGGGCGATGGCTACACCTTC
NA	TRBV20-1	NA	TRBJ2-5	13	CSASGLAGETQYF	TGCAGTGCATCGGGACTCGCTGGGGAGACCCAGTACTTC
NA	TRBV5-1	NA	TRBJ2-5	16	CASSLVGRNGEETQYF	TGCGCCAGCAGCTTGGTGGGCCGTAACGGGGAGGAGACCCAGTACTTC
TRBD1	TRBV5-1	many	TRBJ2-1	15	CASSLQGAGDNEQFF	TGCGCCAGCAGCTTGCAGGGGGCTGGCGACAATGAGCAGTTCTTC
NA	TRBV7-2	many	TRBJ2-1	11	CASSISGEQFF	TGTGCCAGCAGCATAAGTGGTGAGCAGTTCTTC
NA	TRBV4-3	many	TRBJ1-1	14	CASSQDSTSGRAFF	TGCGCCAGCAGCCAAGATTCGACCTCCGGTCGGGCTTTCTTT
NA	TRBV3-1	NA	TRBJ2-7	12	CASSQRAGEQYF	TGTGCCAGCAGCCAGAGAGCCGGCGAGCAGTACTTC
TRBD1	TRBV29-1	many	TRBJ2-3	15	CSVARTGGITDTQYF	TGCAGCGTTGCCCGGACAGGGGGAATCACAGATACGCAGTATTTT
NA	TRBV12-3/TRBV12-4	NA	TRBJ2-5	11	CASSFSGAQYF	TGTGCCAGCAGTTTTTCGGGGGCCCAGTACTTC